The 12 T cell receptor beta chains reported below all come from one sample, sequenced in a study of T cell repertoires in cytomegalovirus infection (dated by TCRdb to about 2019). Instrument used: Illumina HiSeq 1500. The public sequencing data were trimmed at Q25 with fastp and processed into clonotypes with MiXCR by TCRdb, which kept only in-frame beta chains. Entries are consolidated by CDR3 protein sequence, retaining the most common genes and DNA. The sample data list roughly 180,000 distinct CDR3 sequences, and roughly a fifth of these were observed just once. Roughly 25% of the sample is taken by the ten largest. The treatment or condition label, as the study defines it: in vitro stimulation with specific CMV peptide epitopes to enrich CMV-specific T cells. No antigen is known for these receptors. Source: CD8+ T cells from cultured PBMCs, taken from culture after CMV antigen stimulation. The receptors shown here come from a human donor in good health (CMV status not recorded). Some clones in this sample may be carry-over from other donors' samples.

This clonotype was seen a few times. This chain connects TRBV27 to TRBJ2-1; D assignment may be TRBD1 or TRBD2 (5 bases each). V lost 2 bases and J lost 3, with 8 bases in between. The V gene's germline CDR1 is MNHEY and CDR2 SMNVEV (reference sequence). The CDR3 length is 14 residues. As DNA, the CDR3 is TGTGCCAGCAGTTTAGGGACGGGCTACAATGAGCAGTTCTTC. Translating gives CASSLGTGYNEQFF.

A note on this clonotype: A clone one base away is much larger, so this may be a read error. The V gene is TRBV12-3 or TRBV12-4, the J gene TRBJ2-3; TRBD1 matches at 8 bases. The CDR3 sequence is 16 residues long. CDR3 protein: CASSVAGTGDTDTHYF. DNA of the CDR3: TGTGCCAGCAGTGTAGCCGGGACAGGAGACACAGATACGCATTATTTT.

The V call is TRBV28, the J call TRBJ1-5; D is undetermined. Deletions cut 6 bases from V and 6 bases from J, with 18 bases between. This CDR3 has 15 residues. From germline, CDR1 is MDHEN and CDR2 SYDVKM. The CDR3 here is CASSSPLLGFQPQHF. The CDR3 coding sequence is TGTGCCAGCAGCTCACCCCTGCTGGGTTTTCAGCCCCAGCATTTT.

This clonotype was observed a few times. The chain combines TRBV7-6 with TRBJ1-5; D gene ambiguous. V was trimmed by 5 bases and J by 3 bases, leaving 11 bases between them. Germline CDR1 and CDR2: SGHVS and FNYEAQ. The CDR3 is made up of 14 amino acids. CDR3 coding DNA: TGTGCCAGCAGCCCGCGGACGGACAATCAGCCCCAGCATTTT. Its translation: CASSPRTDNQPQHF. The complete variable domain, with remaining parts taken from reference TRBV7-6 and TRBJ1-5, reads GAGVSQSPRYKVTKRGQDVALRCDPISGHVSLYWYRQALGQGPEFLTYFNYEAQQDKSGLPNDRFSAERPEGSISTLTIQRTEQRDSAMYRCASSPRTDNQPQHFGDGTRLSIL.

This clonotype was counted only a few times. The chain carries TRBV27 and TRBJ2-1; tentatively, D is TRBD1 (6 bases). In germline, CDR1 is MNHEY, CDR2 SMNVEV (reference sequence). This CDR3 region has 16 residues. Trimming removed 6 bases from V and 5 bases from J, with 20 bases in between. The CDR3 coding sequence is TGTGCCAGCAGAAGGGAAACAGGGAAGAGCCACAATGAGCAGTTCTTC. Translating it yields CASRRETGKSHNEQFF.

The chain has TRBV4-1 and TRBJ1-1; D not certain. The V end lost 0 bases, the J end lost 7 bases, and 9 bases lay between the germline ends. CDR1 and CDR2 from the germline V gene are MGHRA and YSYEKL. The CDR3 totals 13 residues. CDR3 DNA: TGCGCCAGCAGCCAAGATACGGGTAGTGAAGCTTTCTTT. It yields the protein CASSQDTGSEAFF.

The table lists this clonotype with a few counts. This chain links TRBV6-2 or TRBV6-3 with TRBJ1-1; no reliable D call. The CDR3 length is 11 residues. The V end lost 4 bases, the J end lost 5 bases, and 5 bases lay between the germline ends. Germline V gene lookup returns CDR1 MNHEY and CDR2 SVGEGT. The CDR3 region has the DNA TGTGCCAGCAGTTCAATTACTGAAGCTTTCTTT. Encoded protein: CASSSITEAFF.

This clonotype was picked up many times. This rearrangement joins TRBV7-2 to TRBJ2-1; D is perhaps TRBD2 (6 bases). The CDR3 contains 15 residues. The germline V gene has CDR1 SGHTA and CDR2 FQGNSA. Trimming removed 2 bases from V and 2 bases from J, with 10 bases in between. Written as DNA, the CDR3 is TGTGCCAGCAGCTTAAATGGAGGGCCCTACAATGAGCAGTTCTTC. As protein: CASSLNGGPYNEQFF.

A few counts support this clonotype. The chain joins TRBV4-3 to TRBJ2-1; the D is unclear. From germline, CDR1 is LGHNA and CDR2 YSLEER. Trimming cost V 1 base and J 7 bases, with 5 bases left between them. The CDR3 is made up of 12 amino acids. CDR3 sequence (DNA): TGCGCCAGCAGCCAAGGGGTGAATGAGCAGTTCTTC. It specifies CASSQGVNEQFF.

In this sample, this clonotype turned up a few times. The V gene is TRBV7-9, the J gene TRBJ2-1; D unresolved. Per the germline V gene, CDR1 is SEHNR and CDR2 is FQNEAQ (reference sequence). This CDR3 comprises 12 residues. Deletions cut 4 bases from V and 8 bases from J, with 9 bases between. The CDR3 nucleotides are TGTGCCAGCAGCTATGACCCCGATGAGCAGTTCTTC. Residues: CASSYDPDEQFF.

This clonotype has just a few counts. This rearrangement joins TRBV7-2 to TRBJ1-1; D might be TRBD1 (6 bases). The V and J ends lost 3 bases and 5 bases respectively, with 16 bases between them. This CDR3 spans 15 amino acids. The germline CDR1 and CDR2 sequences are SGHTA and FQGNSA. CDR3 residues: CASSFSGGRRTEAFF. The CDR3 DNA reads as TGTGCCAGCAGCTTTTCGGGGGGGCGCAGGACTGAAGCTTTCTTT.

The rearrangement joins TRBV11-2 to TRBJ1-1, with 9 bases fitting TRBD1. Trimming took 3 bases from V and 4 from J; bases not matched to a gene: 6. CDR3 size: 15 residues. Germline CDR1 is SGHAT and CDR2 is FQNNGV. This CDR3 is CASSFLQGAFTEAFF. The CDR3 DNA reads TGTGCCAGCAGCTTTCTACAGGGGGCTTTCACTGAAGCTTTCTTT.